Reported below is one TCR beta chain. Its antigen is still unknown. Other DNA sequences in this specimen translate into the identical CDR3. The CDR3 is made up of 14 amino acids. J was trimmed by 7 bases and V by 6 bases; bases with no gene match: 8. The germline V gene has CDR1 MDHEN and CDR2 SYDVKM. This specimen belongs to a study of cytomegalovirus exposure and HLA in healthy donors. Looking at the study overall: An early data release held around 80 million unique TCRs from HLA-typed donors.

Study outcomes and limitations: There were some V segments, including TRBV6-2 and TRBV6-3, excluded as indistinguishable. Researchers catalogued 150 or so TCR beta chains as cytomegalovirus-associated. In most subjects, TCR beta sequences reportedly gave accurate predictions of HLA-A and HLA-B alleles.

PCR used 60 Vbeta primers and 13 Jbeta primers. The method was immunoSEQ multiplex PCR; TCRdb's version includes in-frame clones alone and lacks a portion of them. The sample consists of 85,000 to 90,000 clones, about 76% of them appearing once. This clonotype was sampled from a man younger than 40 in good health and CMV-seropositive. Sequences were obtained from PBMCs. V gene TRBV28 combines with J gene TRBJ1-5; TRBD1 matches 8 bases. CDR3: CASSPGQGRQPQHF. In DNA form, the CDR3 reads TGTGCCAGCAGCCCTGGACAGGGCAGACAGCCCCAGCATTTT. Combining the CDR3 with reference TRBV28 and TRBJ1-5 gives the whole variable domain DVKVTQSSRYLVKRTGEKVFLECVQDMDHENMFWYRQDPGLGLRLIYFSYDVKMKEKGDIPEGYSVSREKKERFSLILESASTNQTSMYLCASSPGQGRQPQHFGDGTRLSIL.